The 8 T cell receptor beta chains in this list originate from one sample, sequenced in a study of blood T cells in healthy people across ages. Through a sample-barcoded 5' primer and a J-beta primer mix, a second PCR was run for roughly 6 to 11 cycles. TCRdb re-called the 5' RACE reads through MiXCR, storing one row per CDR3 protein. In the table there are 600,000 or so distinct CDR3 sequences, under 30% of which are singletons. Source material: blood. All receptors come from an elderly woman in good health.

This clonotype was seen ten or more times. The V call is TRBV25-1, the J call TRBJ1-4; no firm D call. V gave up 3 bases and J gave up 8 bases, with 19 bases separating them. CDR1 is MGHDK, CDR2 SYGVNS, per germline. The CDR3 contains 16 residues. This CDR3 is CASSDTGNPNGEKLFF. The CDR3, as DNA: TGTGCCAGCAGTGATACCGGTAACCCAAATGGCGAAAAACTGTTTTTT.

This clonotype has only one observation. Just one base apart from a much larger clone, this may be a read error. The V call is TRBV7-2, the J call TRBJ1-5, with D perhaps matching TRBD1 (6 bases). This CDR3 comprises 15 residues. Germline CDR1 and CDR2: SGHTA and FQGNSA. The V gene lost 0 bases and the J gene lost 9 bases, with 15 bases spanning the gap. Written as DNA, the CDR3 is TGTGCCAGCAGCTTAGCCACAGGGTCAGGGCGGCCCCAGCATTTT. Its translation: CASSLATGSGRPQHF.

This rearrangement joins TRBV2 to TRBJ2-5; a possible D gene is TRBD2 (5 bases). Per germline, CDR1 SNHLY and CDR2 FYNNEI. The germline V and J ends were trimmed by 5 bases and 5 bases, with 18 bases remaining between them. CDR3 size: 15 residues. As DNA, the CDR3 is TGTGCCAGCAGTACCGAGAGAGATTCGGGGGAGACCCAGTACTTC. Its protein is CASSTERDSGETQYF.

This clonotype was seen ten or more times. This rearrangement joins TRBV20-1 to TRBJ2-3, with TRBD1 identical over 7 bases. The CDR3 is 15 amino acids. Per germline, CDR1 DFQATT and CDR2 SNEGSKA (reference sequence). V lost 0 bases and J lost 2; bases outside the gene matches: 5. The chain's CDR3 is CSARDWDRPTDTQYF. CDR3 nucleotide sequence: TGCAGTGCTAGAGATTGGGACAGACCCACAGATACGCAGTATTTT.

With regard to this clonotype: This may be a read error, as it is one base from a much larger clone. This CDR3 is missing its conserved last phenylalanine or tryptophan, likely due to a read error. The V call is TRBV13, the J call TRBJ2-7; D unresolved. The germline gives CDR1 PRHDT, CDR2 FYEKMQ (reference sequence). The V and J ends lost 7 bases and 1 base respectively, with 20 bases between them. The CDR3 runs to 16 residues. The CDR3 nucleotides are TGTGCCAGCACTACCCGCACAGAGTCCCGATCCTACGAGCAGTACTGC. Protein: CASTTRTESRSYEQYC.

This clonotype has only a few counts. A much larger clonotype is one base distant, so this may be a read error. The V and J genes are TRBV7-2 and TRBJ2-1; D is tentatively TRBD1 or TRBD2 (5 bases each). V dropped 6 bases and J dropped 12 bases, with 12 bases sitting between them. CDR1 and CDR2 from the germline V gene are SGHTA and FQGNSA. The CDR3 has 11 residues. The CDR3 coding sequence is TGTGCCAGCAGTTCCGGGGCTACGCAGTTCTTC. Translated, it gives CASSSGATQFF.

The genes are TRBV7-2 and TRBJ1-3; D ambiguous. Germline CDR1 SGHTA, CDR2 FQGNSA. Deletions cut 5 bases from V and 0 bases from J, with 17 bases between. The CDR3 consists of 17 residues. Here the CDR3 reads CASSTVAPLSSGNTIYF. Written as DNA, the CDR3 is TGTGCCAGCAGCACAGTGGCCCCCCTTTCCTCTGGAAACACCATATATTTT.

Ten or more counts support this clonotype. The V call is TRBV2, the J call TRBJ2-3; D is unclear. V lost 4 bases to trimming and J lost 6 bases, with 2 bases between them. This CDR3 region has 10 residues. Germline V gene lookup returns CDR1 SNHLY and CDR2 FYNNEI. CDR3 in DNA: TGTGCCAGCAGTGGTGATACGCAGTATTTT. It yields the protein CASSGDTQYF.